This note documents a single T cell receptor (beta chain) sequence. As yet, its antigen is unknown. These data are taken from a study of a mutant IDH1 vaccine in newly diagnosed glioma. Whole-study context: Treated patients, 62.5% male and about 38% female, averaged about 40 years of age. Findings of the study overall: Patients mounted vaccine-induced immune responses in 93.3% of cases. Pseudoprogression seemed unlinked to shifts in top peripheral T cell clonotypes.

The protocol was immunoSEQ multiplex PCR, while the TCRdb copy is restricted to in-frame clones and leaves out a portion. Of more than 55,000 clones listed, about four fifths are singletons. The CDR3 runs 16 residues. Germline V lookup: CDR1 SGHNT, CDR2 YYREEE (reference sequence). V was cut by 3 bases and J by 0 bases, with 12 bases left in between. Described time point: week 11, during vaccination. The investigators gave 300 ug of mutant IDH1 20-mer peptide in each vaccine dose, together with topical imiquimod. The chain recombines TRBV5-4 with TRBJ2-2, with D unclear. The sample here was PBMCs, taken from a glioma patient whose treatment included an IDH1 peptide vaccine. This sequence originates from a man aged 25 to 45 with glioma. The CDR3 here is CASSYYSAPNTGELFF. DNA of the CDR3: TGTGCCAGCAGCTACTATAGTGCACCGAACACCGGGGAGCTGTTTTTT.